The 29 T cell receptor beta chains listed next were all sequenced from one sample in a study of CD8 T cells in ankylosing spondylitis. In TCRdb, the 5' RACE reads were re-called with MiXCR into one record per CDR3 protein. The repertoire consists of around 27,000 distinct CDR3 sequences, with about 2.6% occurring once and the leading ten covering 7% to 9%. Sequenced sample: blood, either unsorted or a sorted T cell fraction (not recorded which). The source of these receptors is a female donor with ankylosing spondylitis or in good health (not recorded which).

This clonotype was seen many times. The V gene is TRBV9, the J gene TRBJ2-3, with 7 nucleotides matching TRBD2. CDR1 SGDLS and CDR2 YYNGEE come from the germline V gene. The CDR3 consists of 16 residues. V shed 1 base and J 3 bases; nucleotides not matched to a gene: 8. The CDR3 reads CASSVKTGGGTDTQYF. In nucleotides, the CDR3 is TGTGCCAGCAGCGTAAAAACGGGAGGAGGAACAGATACGCAGTATTTT.

This clonotype was found many times. V usage is TRBV9 and J usage is TRBJ2-1; 7 bases are shared with TRBD1. Germline CDR1 SGDLS, CDR2 YYNGEE. The CDR3 contains 15 residues. The V gene end was trimmed by 4 bases and the J gene end by 5 bases; junction bases not matched to a gene: 9. DNA of the CDR3: TGTGCCAGCAGCACCCCCGGGACAGTCCACAATGAGCAGTTCTTC. Translated: CASSTPGTVHNEQFF. The full variable domain, completed using reference TRBV9 and TRBJ2-1, is DSGVTQTPKHLITATGQRVTLRCSPRSGDLSVYWYQQSLDQGLQFLIQYYNGEERAKGNILERFSAQQFPDLHSELNLSSLELGDSALYFCASSTPGTVHNEQFFGPGTRLTVL.

This clonotype appeared many times. The chain is built from TRBV9 and TRBJ1-4, with a tentative D call TRBD1 (6 bases). Germline V gene sequence: CDR1 SGDLS, CDR2 YYNGEE. The CDR3 runs to 15 residues. V was cut by 4 bases and J by 7 bases, with 17 bases left in between. DNA for the CDR3: TGTGCCAGCAGCCCGACAGGCCGCGGGGGTGAAAAACTGTTTTTT. Amino acid sequence: CASSPTGRGGEKLFF.

This clonotype was observed at least ten times. The chain uses TRBV9 and TRBJ2-1; 10 bases match TRBD2. The CDR3 runs 15 residues. Per germline, CDR1 SGDLS and CDR2 YYNGEE. Trimming took 3 bases from V and 5 from J; bases not matched to a gene: 5. The CDR3 coding sequence is TGTGCCAGCAGCGCCTGGACTAGCGGAAACAATGAGCAGTTCTTC. It is translated as CASSAWTSGNNEQFF.

This clonotype was recorded many times. The gene calls are TRBV9 and TRBJ2-3; 7 bases are shared with TRBD2. The length of the CDR3 is 16 residues. J lost 1 base, V lost 4 bases, and 9 bases had no gene match. Germline V gene lookup returns CDR1 SGDLS and CDR2 YYNGEE. CDR3: CASSPRAGVGTDTQYF. DNA for the CDR3: TGTGCCAGCAGCCCCCGCGCGGGGGTGGGCACAGATACGCAGTATTTT.

At least ten counts were recorded for this clonotype. The rearrangement joins TRBV9 to TRBJ2-7; D gene ambiguous. CDR3 length: 14 amino acids. V lost 0 bases and J lost 6, with 13 bases in between. CDR1 is SGDLS, CDR2 YYNGEE, per germline. CDR3 sequence (DNA): TGTGCCAGCAGCGTAGGGACCACGGGCTCCGAGCAGTACTTC. As protein: CASSVGTTGSEQYF.

The sample holds many counts of this clonotype. This CDR3 reads CASSEGLAETQYF. The CDR3 nucleotides are TGTGCCAGCAGCGAGGGACTAGCGGAGACCCAGTACTTC. J is TRBJ2-5 and V is TRBV9; 10 bases align to TRBD2. V trimming: 3 bases; J trimming: 5 bases; junction bases outside the gene matches: 1. Germline CDR1 and CDR2: SGDLS and YYNGEE. The CDR3 consists of 13 residues.

Many counts were recorded for this clonotype. The rearrangement links TRBV9 to TRBJ2-6; no reliable D call. Germline CDR1 is SGDLS and CDR2 is YYNGEE. V dropped 5 bases and J dropped 0 bases, with 3 bases sitting between them. The CDR3 has 13 residues. The CDR3 nucleotides are TGTGCCAGCAGAACCTCTGGGGCCAACGTCCTGACTTTC. This encodes CASRTSGANVLTF.

In this sample, this clonotype turned up many times. The gene calls are TRBV9 and TRBJ2-5, with a tentative D call TRBD1 (5 bases). The CDR3 sequence is 16 residues long. CDR1 SGDLS and CDR2 YYNGEE come from the germline V gene. V was shortened by 4 bases and J by 5 bases, with 21 bases between the two germline ends. The CDR3 DNA sequence: TGTGCCAGCAGCCCACTACCGTATGGGGCTAGGGAGACCCAGTACTTC. It is translated as CASSPLPYGARETQYF.

This clonotype was counted at least ten times. The chain has TRBV9 and TRBJ2-3; TRBD2 agrees at 12 bases. This CDR3 is built from 15 residues. Germline CDR1 is SGDLS and CDR2 is YYNGEE. J lost 4 bases, V lost 2 bases, and 2 bases had no gene match. In DNA, the CDR3 is TGTGCCAGCAGCGTGACTAGCGGGAGTGCAGATACGCAGTATTTT. Its translation: CASSVTSGSADTQYF.

This clonotype was seen repeatedly, ten times or more. The rearrangement links TRBV9 to TRBJ2-1, with 8 bases that match TRBD2. Per the germline V gene, CDR1 is SGDLS and CDR2 is YYNGEE. The ends lost 0 bases at V and 6 bases at J; junction bases unmatched: 8. The CDR3 loop spans 16 amino acids. Here the CDR3 reads CASSVEPGLAINEQFF. The CDR3 DNA reads as TGTGCCAGCAGCGTAGAGCCCGGACTAGCTATCAATGAGCAGTTCTTC.

This clonotype appeared many times. The gene calls are TRBV9 and TRBJ2-1; 7 bases are shared with TRBD1. CDR1 SGDLS and CDR2 YYNGEE come from the germline V gene. The CDR3 length is 15 residues. V trimming: 2 bases; J trimming: 9 bases; junction bases outside the gene matches: 11. The CDR3 sequence is CASSVSGGSSGEQFF. DNA for the CDR3: TGTGCCAGCAGCGTTTCAGGGGGTTCTAGTGGTGAGCAGTTCTTC.

This clonotype came up many times. V and J are TRBV9 and TRBJ2-5, with 7 bases aligning to TRBD2. Germline CDR1 SGDLS, CDR2 YYNGEE. Trimming took 4 bases from V and 0 from J; bases not matched to a gene: 9. This CDR3 is built from 16 residues. The CDR3 sequence is CASSPGTISYQETQYF. CDR3 coding DNA: TGTGCCAGCAGCCCAGGGACTATTTCCTACCAAGAGACCCAGTACTTC.

This clonotype appeared many times. The chain is built from TRBV6-4 and TRBJ1-5; tentatively, D is TRBD1 (5 bases). The ends were cut back, 0 bases at V and 4 bases at J, with 19 bases in the middle. The CDR3 has 18 residues. Germline-derived CDR1 and CDR2 are MRHNA and SNTAGT. CDR3 bases: TGTGCCAGCAGTGACTCGATTAGTGTTTCAGGGAGGAATCAGCCCCAGCATTTT. Protein: CASSDSISVSGRNQPQHF.

At least ten counts were recorded for this clonotype. The CDR3 spells CASSVAPISYEQYF. CDR3 coding DNA: TGTGCCAGCAGCGTAGCACCGATCTCCTACGAGCAGTACTTC. The rearrangement uses TRBV9 and TRBJ2-7; unclear D gene. The germline V gene has CDR1 SGDLS and CDR2 YYNGEE. There are 14 residues in the CDR3. Trimming stripped 0 bases from V and 0 bases from J, with 7 bases between.

This clonotype is deemed medium-sized. The chain couples TRBV9 to TRBJ2-5, with 7 bases lining up with TRBD2. Per germline, CDR1 SGDLS and CDR2 YYNGEE. J lost 3 bases, V lost 3 bases, and 8 bases had no gene match. This CDR3 comprises 15 residues. The CDR3 coding sequence is TGTGCCAGCAGCGCCGGAGGCAGCGGGGAAGAGACCCAGTACTTC. Protein product: CASSAGGSGEETQYF.

The sample holds many counts of this clonotype. The chain employs TRBV9 and TRBJ2-5; D remains unclear. Trimming shortened V by 3 bases and J by 2 bases, and 5 bases separated the two germline ends. This CDR3 comprises 12 residues. Germline assignment: CDR1 SGDLS and CDR2 YYNGEE. In nucleotides, the CDR3 is TGTGCCAGCAGCGCCGCACAAGAGACCCAGTACTTC. This gives the protein CASSAAQETQYF.

This clonotype appeared many times. V usage is TRBV9 and J usage is TRBJ1-6, with D possibly being TRBD1 (6 bases). The germline CDR1 and CDR2 sequences are SGDLS and YYNGEE. CDR3 length: 13 residues. Trimming took off 3 bases at V and 7 bases at J, with 8 bases between the two ends. Here the CDR3 reads CASSGDNNSPLHF. CDR3 in DNA: TGTGCCAGCAGCGGGGACAACAATTCACCCCTCCACTTT.

This clonotype showed up many times. The chain carries TRBV9 and TRBJ1-3, with D uncertain. V lost 0 bases and J lost 0, with 10 bases in between. CDR3 length: 16 amino acids. CDR1 SGDLS and CDR2 YYNGEE come from the germline V gene. The CDR3 DNA sequence: TGTGCCAGCAGCGTAGCCAGCCGAAGCTCTGGAAACACCATATATTTT. This codes for CASSVASRSSGNTIYF. The whole variable domain, filled in from reference TRBV9 and TRBJ1-3, reads DSGVTQTPKHLITATGQRVTLRCSPRSGDLSVYWYQQSLDQGLQFLIQYYNGEERAKGNILERFSAQQFPDLHSELNLSSLELGDSALYFCASSVASRSSGNTIYFGEGSWLTVV.

This clonotype was observed many times. The V call is TRBV9, the J call TRBJ2-2, with 9 bases identical to TRBD2. The CDR3 runs to 16 residues. V shed 4 bases, J shed 5 bases, and the junction held 9 bases outside the gene matches. Germline CDR1 SGDLS, CDR2 YYNGEE. CDR3 loop: CASSSGAGGPTGELFF. The CDR3 region has the DNA TGTGCCAGCAGCTCGGGGGCGGGAGGGCCTACCGGGGAGCTGTTTTTT.

This clonotype showed up many times. This chain uses TRBV9 with TRBJ2-2, with TRBD2 as a possible D gene (5 bases). CDR3 length equals 13 residues. Germline V gene sequence: CDR1 SGDLS, CDR2 YYNGEE. V lost 5 bases to trimming and J lost 3 bases, with 8 bases between them. CDR3 region: CASRADHTGELFF. As DNA, the CDR3 is TGTGCCAGCAGAGCGGACCACACCGGGGAGCTGTTTTTT.

This clonotype was seen many times. The J gene is TRBJ1-6, the V gene TRBV9; D is possibly TRBD1 (6 bases). V lost 2 bases and J 3 bases, leaving 12 bases between the germline ends. CDR3 length: 16 amino acids. The germline CDR1 and CDR2 sequences are SGDLS and YYNGEE. CDR3 DNA sequence: TGTGCCAGCAGCGTTGGGGGGGCCGACTATAATTCACCCCTCCACTTT. It encodes CASSVGGADYNSPLHF.

This clonotype has a handful of counts. This chain connects TRBV9 to TRBJ1-2; tentative D call: TRBD1 (6 bases). The CDR3 length is 15 residues. Trimming cost V 2 bases and J 9 bases, with 20 bases left between them. The germline V gene has CDR1 SGDLS and CDR2 YYNGEE. The CDR3 here is CASSVLGGRGASYTF. CDR3 nucleotide sequence: TGTGCCAGCAGCGTCCTGGGGGGCCGAGGGGCGAGCTACACCTTC.

This clonotype showed up many times. This sequence joins TRBV9 and TRBJ1-6, with 9 nucleotides matching TRBD1. V lost 4 bases and J lost 10; bases outside the gene matches: 6. The CDR3 loop spans 14 amino acids. CDR1 and CDR2 from the germline V gene are SGDLS and YYNGEE. The CDR3 DNA follows: TGTGCCAGCAGCCTAGGGACAGGGAACTCACCCCTCCACTTT. Amino acid sequence: CASSLGTGNSPLHF.

This chain joins TRBV9 and TRBJ2-7; no reliable D call. V lost 0 bases, J lost 4 bases, and 11 bases lay in between. Germline-derived CDR1 and CDR2 are SGDLS and YYNGEE. The CDR3 is 14 residues long. The DNA for the CDR3 is TGTGCCAGCAGCGTAGAGGCCTTTGAGTACGAGCAGTACTTC. It encodes CASSVEAFEYEQYF.

This clonotype was recorded at least ten times. The rearrangement links TRBV9 to TRBJ1-4; TRBD1 aligns across 7 bases. V lost 0 bases and J lost 5; bases outside the gene matches: 4. In germline, CDR1 is SGDLS, CDR2 YYNGEE. The CDR3 is made up of 15 amino acids. The CDR3, as DNA: TGTGCCAGCAGCGTAGCCCCAGGGGGAAATGAAAAACTGTTTTTT. Its protein is CASSVAPGGNEKLFF. The full variable domain, its missing parts supplied by reference TRBV9 and TRBJ1-4, is DSGVTQTPKHLITATGQRVTLRCSPRSGDLSVYWYQQSLDQGLQFLIQYYNGEERAKGNILERFSAQQFPDLHSELNLSSLELGDSALYFCASSVAPGGNEKLFFGSGTQLSVL.

This clonotype has ten or more counts. The rearrangement links TRBV9 to TRBJ1-1; D is possibly TRBD1 (6 bases). Germline V gene data show CDR1 as SGDLS and CDR2 as YYNGEE. V gave up 0 bases and J gave up 7 bases, with 13 bases separating them. This CDR3 contains 14 residues. The CDR3 region is CASSVVTGGDEAFF. The CDR3 bases are TGTGCCAGCAGCGTAGTGACAGGAGGGGATGAAGCTTTCTTT.

This clonotype was seen repeatedly, ten times or more. The J gene is TRBJ2-3, the V gene TRBV9; a possible D gene is TRBD1 (6 bases). From germline, CDR1 is SGDLS and CDR2 YYNGEE. The germline V and J ends were trimmed by 0 bases and 5 bases, with 13 bases remaining between them. CDR3 length: 15 residues. Written as DNA, the CDR3 is TGTGCCAGCAGCGTAGTGGGGGCTAAAGGAGATACGCAGTATTTT. It translates to CASSVVGAKGDTQYF.

This clonotype was recorded at least ten times. The chain employs TRBV9 and TRBJ2-5; D is possibly TRBD2 (6 bases). V was pared by 4 bases and J by 3 bases, with 16 bases between. Germline CDR1 SGDLS, CDR2 YYNGEE. CDR3 size: 15 residues. The CDR3 region has the DNA TGTGCCAGCAGCCGCCGGGCGGGGTTTGAAGAGACCCAGTACTTC. As protein: CASSRRAGFEETQYF. The whole variable domain, filled in from reference TRBV9 and TRBJ2-5, reads DSGVTQTPKHLITATGQRVTLRCSPRSGDLSVYWYQQSLDQGLQFLIQYYNGEERAKGNILERFSAQQFPDLHSELNLSSLELGDSALYFCASSRRAGFEETQYFGPGTRLLVL.